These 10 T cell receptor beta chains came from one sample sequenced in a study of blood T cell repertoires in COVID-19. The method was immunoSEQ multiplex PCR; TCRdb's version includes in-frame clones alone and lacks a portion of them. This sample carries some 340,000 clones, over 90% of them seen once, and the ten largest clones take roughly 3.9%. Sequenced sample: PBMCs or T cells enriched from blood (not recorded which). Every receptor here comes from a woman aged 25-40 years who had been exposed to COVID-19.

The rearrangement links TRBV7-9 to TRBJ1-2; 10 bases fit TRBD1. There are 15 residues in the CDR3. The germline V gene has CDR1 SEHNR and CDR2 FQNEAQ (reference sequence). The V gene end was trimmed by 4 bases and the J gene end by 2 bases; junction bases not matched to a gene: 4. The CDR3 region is CASSSTGGVNYGYTF. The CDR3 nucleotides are TGTGCCAGCAGCTCGACAGGGGGCGTCAACTATGGCTACACCTTC.

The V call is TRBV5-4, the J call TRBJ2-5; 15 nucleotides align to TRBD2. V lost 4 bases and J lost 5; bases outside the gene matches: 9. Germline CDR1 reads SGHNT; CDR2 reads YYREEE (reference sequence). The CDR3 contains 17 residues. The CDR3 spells CASSDLPGLAGGETQYF. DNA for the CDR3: TGTGCCAGCAGCGACCTACCTGGACTAGCGGGGGGGGAGACCCAGTACTTC.

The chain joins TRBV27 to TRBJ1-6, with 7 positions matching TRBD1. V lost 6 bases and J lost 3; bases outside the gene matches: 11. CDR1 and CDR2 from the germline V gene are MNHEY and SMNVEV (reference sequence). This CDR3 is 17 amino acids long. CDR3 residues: CASSLRGRQGYNSPLHF. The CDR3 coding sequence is TGTGCCAGCAGCCTTCGGGGTCGACAGGGCTATAATTCACCCCTCCACTTT.

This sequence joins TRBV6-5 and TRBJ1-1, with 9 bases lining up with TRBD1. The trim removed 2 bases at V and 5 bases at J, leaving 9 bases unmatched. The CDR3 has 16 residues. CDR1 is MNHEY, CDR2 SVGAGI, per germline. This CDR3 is CASSYQWDRVGTEAFF. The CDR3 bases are TGTGCCAGCAGTTACCAATGGGACAGGGTCGGGACTGAAGCTTTCTTT.

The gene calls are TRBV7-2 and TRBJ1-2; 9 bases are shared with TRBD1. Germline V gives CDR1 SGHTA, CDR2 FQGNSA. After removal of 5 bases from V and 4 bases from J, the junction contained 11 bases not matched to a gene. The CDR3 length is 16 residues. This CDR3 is CASSAGRQGGGYGYTF. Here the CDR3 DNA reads TGTGCCAGCAGCGCGGGAAGACAGGGGGGTGGCTATGGCTACACCTTC.

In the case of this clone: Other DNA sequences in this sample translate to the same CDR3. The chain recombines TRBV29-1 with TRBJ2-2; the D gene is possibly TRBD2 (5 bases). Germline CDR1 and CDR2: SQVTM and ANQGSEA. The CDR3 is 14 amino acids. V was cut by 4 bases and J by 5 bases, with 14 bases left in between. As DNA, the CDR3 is TGCAGCGTTGGCCGGGATATTCCGACCGGGGAGCTGTTTTTT. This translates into CSVGRDIPTGELFF.

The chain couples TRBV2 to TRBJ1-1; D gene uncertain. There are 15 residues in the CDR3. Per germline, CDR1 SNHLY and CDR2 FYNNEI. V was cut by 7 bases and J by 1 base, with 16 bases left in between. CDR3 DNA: TGTGCCAGCACCCAAGAGAGGGAACCGAACACTGAAGCTTTCTTT. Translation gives CASTQEREPNTEAFF.

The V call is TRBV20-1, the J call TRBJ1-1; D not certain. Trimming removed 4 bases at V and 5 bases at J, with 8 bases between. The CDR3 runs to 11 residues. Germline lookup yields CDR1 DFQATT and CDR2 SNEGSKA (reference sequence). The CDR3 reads CSAKARTEAFF. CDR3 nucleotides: TGCAGTGCTAAAGCTCGAACTGAAGCTTTCTTT.

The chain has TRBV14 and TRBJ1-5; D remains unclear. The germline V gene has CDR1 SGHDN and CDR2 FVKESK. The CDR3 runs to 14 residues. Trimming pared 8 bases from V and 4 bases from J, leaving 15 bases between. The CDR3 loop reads CASLRPRGNQPQHF. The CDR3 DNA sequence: TGTGCCAGCCTTCGACCCCGCGGGAATCAGCCCCAGCATTTT.

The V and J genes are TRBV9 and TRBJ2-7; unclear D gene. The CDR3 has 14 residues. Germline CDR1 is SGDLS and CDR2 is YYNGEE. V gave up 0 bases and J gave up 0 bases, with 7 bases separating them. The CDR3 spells CASSVGQDSYEQYF. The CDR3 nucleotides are TGTGCCAGCAGCGTAGGCCAGGACTCCTACGAGCAGTACTTC.